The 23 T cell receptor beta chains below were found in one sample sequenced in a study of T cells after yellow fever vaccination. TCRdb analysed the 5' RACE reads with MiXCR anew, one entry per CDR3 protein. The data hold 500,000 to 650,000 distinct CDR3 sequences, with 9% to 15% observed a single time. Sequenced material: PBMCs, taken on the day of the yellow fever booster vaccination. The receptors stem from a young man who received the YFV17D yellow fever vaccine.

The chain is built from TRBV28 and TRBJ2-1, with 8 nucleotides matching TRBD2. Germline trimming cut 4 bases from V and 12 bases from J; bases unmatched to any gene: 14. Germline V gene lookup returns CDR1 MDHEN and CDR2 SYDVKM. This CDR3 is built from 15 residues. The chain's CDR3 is CASSYLFGGGHGQFF. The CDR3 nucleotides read TGTGCCAGCAGTTACCTCTTCGGGGGGGGGCATGGGCAGTTCTTC.

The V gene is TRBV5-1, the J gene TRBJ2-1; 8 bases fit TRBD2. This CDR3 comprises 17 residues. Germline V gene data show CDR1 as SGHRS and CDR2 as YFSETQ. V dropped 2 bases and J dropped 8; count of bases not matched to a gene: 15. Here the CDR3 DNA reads TGCGCCAGCAGCTTTGGGCCCACGGCGGGGGGTATCGATGAGCAGTTCTTC. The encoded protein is CASSFGPTAGGIDEQFF. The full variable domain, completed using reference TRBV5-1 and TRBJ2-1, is KAGVTQTPRYLIKTRGQQVTLSCSPISGHRSVSWYQQTPGQGLQFLFEYFSETQRNKGNFPGRFSGRQFSNSRSEMNVSTLELGDSALYLCASSFGPTAGGIDEQFFGPGTRLTVL.

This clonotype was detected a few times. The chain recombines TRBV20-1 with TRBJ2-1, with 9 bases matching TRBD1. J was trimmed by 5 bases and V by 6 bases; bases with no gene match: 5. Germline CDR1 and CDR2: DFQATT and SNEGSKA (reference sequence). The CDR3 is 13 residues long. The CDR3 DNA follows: TGCAGTGCCGACGGGGACAGGGACAATGAGCAGTTCTTC. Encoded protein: CSADGDRDNEQFF.

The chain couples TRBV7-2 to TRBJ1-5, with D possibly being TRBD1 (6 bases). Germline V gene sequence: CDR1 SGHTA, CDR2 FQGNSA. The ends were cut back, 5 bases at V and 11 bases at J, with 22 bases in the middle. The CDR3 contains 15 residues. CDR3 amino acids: CASSPEERGAQAQHF. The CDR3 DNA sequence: TGTGCCAGCAGCCCAGAGGAGAGGGGGGCGCAGGCCCAGCATTTT.

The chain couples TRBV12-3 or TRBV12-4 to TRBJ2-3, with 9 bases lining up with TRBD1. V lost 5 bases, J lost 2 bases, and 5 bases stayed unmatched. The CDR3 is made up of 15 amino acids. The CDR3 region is CASSRGQGPTDTQYF. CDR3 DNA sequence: TGTGCCAGCAGTCGGGGACAGGGCCCCACAGATACGCAGTATTTT.

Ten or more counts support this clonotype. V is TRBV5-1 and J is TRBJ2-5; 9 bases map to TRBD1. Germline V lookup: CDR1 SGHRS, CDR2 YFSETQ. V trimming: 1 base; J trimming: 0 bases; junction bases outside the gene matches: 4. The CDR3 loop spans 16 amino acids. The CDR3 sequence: CASSLLTGGYQETQYF. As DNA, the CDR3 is TGCGCCAGCAGCTTGTTGACAGGGGGATACCAAGAGACCCAGTACTTC.

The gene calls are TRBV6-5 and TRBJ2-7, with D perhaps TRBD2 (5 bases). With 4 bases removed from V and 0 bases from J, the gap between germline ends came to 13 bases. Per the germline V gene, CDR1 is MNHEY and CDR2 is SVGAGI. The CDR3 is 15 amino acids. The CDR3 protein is CASSSMSGLSYEQYF. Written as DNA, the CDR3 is TGTGCCAGCAGTTCCATGAGCGGACTCTCCTACGAGCAGTACTTC.

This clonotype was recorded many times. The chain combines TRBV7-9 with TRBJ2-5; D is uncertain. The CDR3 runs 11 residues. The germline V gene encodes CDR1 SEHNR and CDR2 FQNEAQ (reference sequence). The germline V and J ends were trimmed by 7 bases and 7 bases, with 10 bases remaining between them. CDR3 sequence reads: CASTELGTQYF. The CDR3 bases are TGTGCCAGCACCGAACTCGGGACCCAGTACTTC.

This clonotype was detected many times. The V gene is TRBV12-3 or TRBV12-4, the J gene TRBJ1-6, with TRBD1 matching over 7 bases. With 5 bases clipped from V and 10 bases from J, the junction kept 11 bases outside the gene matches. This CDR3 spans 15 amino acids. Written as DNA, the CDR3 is TGTGCCAGCAGTCCCCAAGGGGGCGCGGGGTCACCCCTCCACTTT. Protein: CASSPQGGAGSPLHF.

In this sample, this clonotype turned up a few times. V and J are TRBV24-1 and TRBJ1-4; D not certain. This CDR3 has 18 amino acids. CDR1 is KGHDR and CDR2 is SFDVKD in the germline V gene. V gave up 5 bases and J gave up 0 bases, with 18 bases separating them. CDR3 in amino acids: CATSVYVQTTTTNEKLFF. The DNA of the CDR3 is TGTGCCACCAGTGTTTACGTCCAAACGACCACAACTAATGAAAAACTGTTTTTT.

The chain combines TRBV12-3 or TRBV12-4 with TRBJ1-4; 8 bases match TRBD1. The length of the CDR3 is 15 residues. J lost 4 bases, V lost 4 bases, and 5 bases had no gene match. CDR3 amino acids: CASSSQGAGNEKLFF. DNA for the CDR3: TGTGCCAGCAGTTCCCAGGGGGCCGGTAATGAAAAACTGTTTTTT.

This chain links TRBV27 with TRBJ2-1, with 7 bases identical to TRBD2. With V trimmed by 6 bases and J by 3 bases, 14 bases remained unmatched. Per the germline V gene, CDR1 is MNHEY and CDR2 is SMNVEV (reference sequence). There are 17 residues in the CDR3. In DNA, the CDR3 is TGTGCCAGCAGCCTGACGTGGGAGGGAGTAGGCTACAATGAGCAGTTCTTC. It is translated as CASSLTWEGVGYNEQFF.

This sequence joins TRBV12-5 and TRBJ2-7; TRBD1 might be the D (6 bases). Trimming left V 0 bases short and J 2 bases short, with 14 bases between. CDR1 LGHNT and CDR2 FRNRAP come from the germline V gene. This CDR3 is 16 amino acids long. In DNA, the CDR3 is TGTGCTAGTGGTTTGGTAGAGGCAGGGGTCCCCTACGAGCAGTACTTC. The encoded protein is CASGLVEAGVPYEQYF.

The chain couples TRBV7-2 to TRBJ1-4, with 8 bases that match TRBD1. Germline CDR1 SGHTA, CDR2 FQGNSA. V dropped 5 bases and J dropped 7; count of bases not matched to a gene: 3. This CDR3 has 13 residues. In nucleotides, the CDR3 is TGTGCCAGCAGCGGACAGGGTGGTGAAAAACTGTTTTTT. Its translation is CASSGQGGEKLFF. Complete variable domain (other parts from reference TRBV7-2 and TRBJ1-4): GAGVSQSPSNKVTEKGKDVELRCDPISGHTALYWYRQSLGQGLEFLIYFQGNSAPDKSGLPSDRFSAERTGGSVSTLTIQRTQQEDSAVYLCASSGQGGEKLFFGSGTQLSVL.

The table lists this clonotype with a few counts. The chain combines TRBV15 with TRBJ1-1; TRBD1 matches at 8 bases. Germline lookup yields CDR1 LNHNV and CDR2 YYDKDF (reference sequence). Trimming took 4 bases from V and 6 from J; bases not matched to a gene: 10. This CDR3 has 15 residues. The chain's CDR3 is CATSKLTGELAEAFF. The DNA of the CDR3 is TGTGCCACCAGCAAACTGACAGGGGAACTTGCTGAAGCTTTCTTT.

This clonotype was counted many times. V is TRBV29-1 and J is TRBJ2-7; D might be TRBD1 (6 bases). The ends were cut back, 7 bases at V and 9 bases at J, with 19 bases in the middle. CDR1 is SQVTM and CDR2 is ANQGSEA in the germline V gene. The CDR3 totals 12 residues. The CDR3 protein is CSAKVNRDPQYF. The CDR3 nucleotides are TGCAGCGCTAAGGTAAACAGGGATCCGCAGTACTTC.

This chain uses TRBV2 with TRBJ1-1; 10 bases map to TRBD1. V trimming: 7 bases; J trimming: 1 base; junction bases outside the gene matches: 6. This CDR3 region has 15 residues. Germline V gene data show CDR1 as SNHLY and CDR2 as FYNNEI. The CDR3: CASIRDRGWNTEAFF. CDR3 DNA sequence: TGTGCCAGCATTAGGGACAGGGGATGGAACACTGAAGCTTTCTTT.

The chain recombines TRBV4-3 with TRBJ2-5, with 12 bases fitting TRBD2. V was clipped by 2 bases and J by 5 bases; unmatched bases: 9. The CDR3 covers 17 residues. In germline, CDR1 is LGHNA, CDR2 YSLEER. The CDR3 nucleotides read TGCGCCAGCAGCCAACTAGCGGGAGGGCCCTCGGGGGAGACCCAGTACTTC. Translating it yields CASSQLAGGPSGETQYF.

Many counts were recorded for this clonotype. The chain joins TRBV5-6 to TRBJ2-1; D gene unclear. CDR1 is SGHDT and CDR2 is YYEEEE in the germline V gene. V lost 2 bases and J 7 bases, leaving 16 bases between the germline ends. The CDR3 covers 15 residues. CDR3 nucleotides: TGTGCCAGCAGCTTAAGACTCCGCCTGAGGAATGAGCAGTTCTTC. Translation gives CASSLRLRLRNEQFF.

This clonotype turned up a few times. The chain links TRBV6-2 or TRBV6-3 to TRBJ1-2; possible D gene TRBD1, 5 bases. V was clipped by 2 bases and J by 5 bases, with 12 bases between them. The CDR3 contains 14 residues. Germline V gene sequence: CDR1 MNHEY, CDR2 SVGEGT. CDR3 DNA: TGTGCCAGCAGTTACGAGGGGTCCGAATATGGCTACACCTTC. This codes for CASSYEGSEYGYTF.

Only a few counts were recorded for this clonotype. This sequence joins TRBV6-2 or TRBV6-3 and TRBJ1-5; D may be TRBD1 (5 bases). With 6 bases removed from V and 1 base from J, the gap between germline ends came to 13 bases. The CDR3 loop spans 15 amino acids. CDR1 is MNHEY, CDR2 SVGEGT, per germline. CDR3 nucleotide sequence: TGTGCCAGCAGGCGGGACTTAACGAGCAATCAGCCCCAGCATTTT. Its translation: CASRRDLTSNQPQHF.

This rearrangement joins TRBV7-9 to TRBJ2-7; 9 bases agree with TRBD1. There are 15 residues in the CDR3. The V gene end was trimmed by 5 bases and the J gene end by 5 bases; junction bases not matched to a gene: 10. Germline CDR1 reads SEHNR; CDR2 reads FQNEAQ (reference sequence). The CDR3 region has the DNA TGTGCCAGCAGCGTGAGGACAGGGGCGAGGCACGAGCAGTACTTC. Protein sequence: CASSVRTGARHEQYF.

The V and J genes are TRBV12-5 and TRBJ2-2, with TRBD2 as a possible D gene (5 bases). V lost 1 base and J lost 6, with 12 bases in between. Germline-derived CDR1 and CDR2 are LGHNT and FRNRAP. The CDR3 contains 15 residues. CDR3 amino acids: CASGLAVRGPGELFF. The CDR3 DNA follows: TGTGCTAGTGGTTTGGCAGTCCGCGGGCCCGGGGAGCTGTTTTTT. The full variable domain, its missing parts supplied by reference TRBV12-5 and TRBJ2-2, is DARVTQTPRHKVTEMGQEVTMRCQPILGHNTVFWYRQTMMQGLELLAYFRNRAPLDDSGMPKDRFSAEMPDATLATLKIQPSEPRDSAVYFCASGLAVRGPGELFFGEGSRLTVL.